This T cell receptor beta chain was captured by sequencing in a study of human CD8 memory T cell subsets. Preparation of the TCR beta libraries relied on UMI-labeled 5' RACE. After re-calling the 5' RACE reads, TCRdb lists one entry per CDR3 protein, DNA absent. The sample includes some 5,400 distinct CDR3 sequences. Negative magnetic separation enriched total CD8+ T cells. From duplicate vials of 150,000 sorted CD8+ T cells per subset, RNA was isolated. Per germline, CDR1 MDHEN and CDR2 SYDVKM. The CDR3 is 20 amino acids. On this clonotype: What it binds is unknown.

Study results and caveats: T cells showing similarly high diversity were the stem-like memory and precursor exhausted cells, not the effector memory cells. Repertoires of stem-like memory and precursor exhausted T cells showed minimal mutual overlap.

The V call is TRBV28, the J call TRBJ2-1; TCRdb's D call, TRBD2, is unchecked because there is no DNA. The TCR originated in a human donor in good health. The sample consisted of CD8+ effector memory T cells (TEM) sorted from PBMCs. As for subset: effector memory CD8 T cells, CCR7- CD45RO+ CD95+. CDR3 residues: CASTAPGLRTSGTSYNEQFF.